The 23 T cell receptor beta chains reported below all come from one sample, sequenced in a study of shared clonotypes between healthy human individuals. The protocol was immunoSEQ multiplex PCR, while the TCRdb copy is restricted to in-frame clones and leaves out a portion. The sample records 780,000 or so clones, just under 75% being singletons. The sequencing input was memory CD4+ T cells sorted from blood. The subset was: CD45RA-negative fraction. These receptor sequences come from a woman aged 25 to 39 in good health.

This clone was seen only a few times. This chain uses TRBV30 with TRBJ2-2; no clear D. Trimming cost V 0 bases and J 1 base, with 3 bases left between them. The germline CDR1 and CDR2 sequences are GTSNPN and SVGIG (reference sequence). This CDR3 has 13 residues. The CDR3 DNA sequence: TGTGCCTGGAGTGTACAGAACACCGGGGAGCTGTTTTTT. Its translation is CAWSVQNTGELFF.

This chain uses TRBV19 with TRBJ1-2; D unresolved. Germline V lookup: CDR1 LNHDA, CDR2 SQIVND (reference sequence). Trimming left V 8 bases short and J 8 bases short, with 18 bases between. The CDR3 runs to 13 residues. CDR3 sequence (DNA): TGTGCCAGTGTGGGCCTCCTGGTCTACGGCTACACCTTC. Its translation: CASVGLLVYGYTF.

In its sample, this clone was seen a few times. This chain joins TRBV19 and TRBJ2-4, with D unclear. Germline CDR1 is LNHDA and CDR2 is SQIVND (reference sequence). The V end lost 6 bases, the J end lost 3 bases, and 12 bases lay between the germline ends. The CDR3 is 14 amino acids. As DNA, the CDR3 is TGTGCCAGTAGGATGGCTTCTGGCAAAAACATTCAGTACTTC. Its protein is CASRMASGKNIQYF.

CDR3 loop: CASSVVPGRSNYGYTF. The CDR3 coding sequence is TGTGCCAGCAGCGTAGTGCCAGGGCGATCTAACTATGGCTACACCTTC. The gene calls are TRBV9 and TRBJ1-2; the D gene is possibly TRBD1 (5 bases). Germline V lookup: CDR1 SGDLS, CDR2 YYNGEE. This CDR3 contains 16 residues. V shed 0 bases and J shed 0 bases, with 12 bases lying between them.

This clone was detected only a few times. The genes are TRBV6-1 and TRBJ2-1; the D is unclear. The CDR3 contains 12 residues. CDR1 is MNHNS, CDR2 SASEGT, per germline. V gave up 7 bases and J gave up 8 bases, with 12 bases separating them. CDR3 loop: CASKGSTYEQFF. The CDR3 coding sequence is TGTGCCAGCAAAGGATCCACGTATGAGCAGTTCTTC.

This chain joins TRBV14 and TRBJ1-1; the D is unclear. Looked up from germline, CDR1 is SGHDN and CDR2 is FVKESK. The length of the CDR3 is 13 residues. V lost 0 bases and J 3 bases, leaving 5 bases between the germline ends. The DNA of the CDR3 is TGTGCCAGCAGCCAAGATCTGGACACTGAAGCTTTCTTT. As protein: CASSQDLDTEAFF. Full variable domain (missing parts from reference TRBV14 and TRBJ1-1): EAGVTQFPSHSVIEKGQTVTLRCDPISGHDNLYWYRRVMGKEIKFLLHFVKESKQDESGMPNNRFLAERTGGTYSTLKVQPAELEDSGVYFCASSQDLDTEAFFGQGTRLTVV.

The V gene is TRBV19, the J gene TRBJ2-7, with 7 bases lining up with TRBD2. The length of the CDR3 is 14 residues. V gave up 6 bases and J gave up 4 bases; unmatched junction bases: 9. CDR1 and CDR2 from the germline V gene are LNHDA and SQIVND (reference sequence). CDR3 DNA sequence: TGTGCCAGTAGCCCCACTAGCGCGTATTACGAGCAGTACTTC. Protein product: CASSPTSAYYEQYF.

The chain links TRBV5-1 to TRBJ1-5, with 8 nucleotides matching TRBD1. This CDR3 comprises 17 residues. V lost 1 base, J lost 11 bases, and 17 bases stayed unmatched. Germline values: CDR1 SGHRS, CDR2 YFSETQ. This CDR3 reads CASSLNPGQEGMVAQHF. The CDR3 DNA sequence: TGCGCCAGCAGCTTGAACCCGGGACAGGAAGGGATGGTGGCCCAGCATTTT.

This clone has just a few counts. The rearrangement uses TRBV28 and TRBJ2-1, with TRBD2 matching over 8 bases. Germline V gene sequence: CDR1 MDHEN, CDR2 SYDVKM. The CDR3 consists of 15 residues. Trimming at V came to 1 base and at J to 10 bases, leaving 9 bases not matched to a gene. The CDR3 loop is CASSLFFREGWEQFF. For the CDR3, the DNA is TGTGCCAGCAGTTTATTTTTCCGGGAGGGCTGGGAGCAGTTCTTC.

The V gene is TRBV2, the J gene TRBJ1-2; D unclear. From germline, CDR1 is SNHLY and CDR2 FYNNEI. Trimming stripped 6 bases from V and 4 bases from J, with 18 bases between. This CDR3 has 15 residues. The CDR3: CASSPSALSTYGYTF. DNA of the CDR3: TGTGCCAGCAGCCCTTCGGCACTTTCCACCTATGGCTACACCTTC.

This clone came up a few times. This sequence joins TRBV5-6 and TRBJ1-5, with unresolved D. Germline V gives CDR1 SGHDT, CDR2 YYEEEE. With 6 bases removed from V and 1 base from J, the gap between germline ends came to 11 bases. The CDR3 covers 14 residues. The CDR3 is CASTRTGSNQPQHF. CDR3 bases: TGTGCCAGCACTCGAACGGGAAGCAATCAGCCCCAGCATTTT.

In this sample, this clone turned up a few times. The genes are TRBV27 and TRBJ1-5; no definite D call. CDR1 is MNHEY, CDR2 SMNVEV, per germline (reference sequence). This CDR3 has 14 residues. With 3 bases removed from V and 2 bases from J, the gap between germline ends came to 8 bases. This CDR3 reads CASSFGGRNQPQHF. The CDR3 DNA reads TGTGCCAGCAGTTTTGGAGGGCGCAATCAGCCCCAGCATTTT.

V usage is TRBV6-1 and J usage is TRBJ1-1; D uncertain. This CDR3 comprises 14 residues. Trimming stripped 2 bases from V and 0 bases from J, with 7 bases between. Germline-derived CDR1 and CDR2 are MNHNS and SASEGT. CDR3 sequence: CASSESTMNTEAFF. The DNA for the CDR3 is TGTGCCAGCAGTGAATCCACTATGAACACTGAAGCTTTCTTT.

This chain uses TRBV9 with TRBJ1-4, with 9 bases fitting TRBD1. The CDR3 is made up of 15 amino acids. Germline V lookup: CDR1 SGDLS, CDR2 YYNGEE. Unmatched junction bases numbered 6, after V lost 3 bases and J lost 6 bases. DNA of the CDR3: TGTGCCAGCAGCGCACCCGGGACAGGGTATGAAAAACTGTTTTTT. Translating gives CASSAPGTGYEKLFF.

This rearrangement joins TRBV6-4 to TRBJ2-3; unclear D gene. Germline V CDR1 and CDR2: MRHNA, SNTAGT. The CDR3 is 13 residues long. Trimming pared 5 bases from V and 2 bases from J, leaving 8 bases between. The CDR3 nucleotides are TGTGCCAGCAGTCCGGGCAACACAGATACGCAGTATTTT. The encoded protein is CASSPGNTDTQYF.

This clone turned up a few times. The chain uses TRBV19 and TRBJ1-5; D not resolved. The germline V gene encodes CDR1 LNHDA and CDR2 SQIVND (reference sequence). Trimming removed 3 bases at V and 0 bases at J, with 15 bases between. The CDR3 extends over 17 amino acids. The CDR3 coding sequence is TGTGCCAGTAGTATTGGAAGTGGAGGGTATAGCAATCAGCCCCAGCATTTT. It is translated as CASSIGSGGYSNQPQHF.

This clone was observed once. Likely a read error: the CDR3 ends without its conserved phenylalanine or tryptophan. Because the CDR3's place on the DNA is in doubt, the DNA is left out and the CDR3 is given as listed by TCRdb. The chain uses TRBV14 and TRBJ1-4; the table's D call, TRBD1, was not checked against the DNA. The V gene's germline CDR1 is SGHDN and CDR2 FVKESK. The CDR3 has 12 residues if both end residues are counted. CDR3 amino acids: CASSQYGTGGAV.

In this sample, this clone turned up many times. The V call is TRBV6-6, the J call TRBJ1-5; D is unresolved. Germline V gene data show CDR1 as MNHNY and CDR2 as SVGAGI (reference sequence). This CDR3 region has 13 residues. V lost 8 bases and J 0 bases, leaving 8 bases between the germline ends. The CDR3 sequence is CASVPNSNQPQHF. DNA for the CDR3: TGTGCCAGCGTCCCGAATAGCAATCAGCCCCAGCATTTT.

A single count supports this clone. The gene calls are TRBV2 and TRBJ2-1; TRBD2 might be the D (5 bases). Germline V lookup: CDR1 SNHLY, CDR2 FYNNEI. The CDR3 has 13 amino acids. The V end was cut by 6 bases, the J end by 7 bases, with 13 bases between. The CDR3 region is CASRELSGNEQFF. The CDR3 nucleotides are TGTGCCAGCAGAGAGCTGTCGGGGAATGAGCAGTTCTTC.

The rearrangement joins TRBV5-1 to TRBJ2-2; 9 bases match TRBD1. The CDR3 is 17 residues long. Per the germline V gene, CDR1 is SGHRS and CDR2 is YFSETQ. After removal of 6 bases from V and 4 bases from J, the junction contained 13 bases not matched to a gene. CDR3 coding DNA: TGCGCCAGCACAAAATCTACAGGGGGCCGGGTCACCGGGGAGCTGTTTTTT. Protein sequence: CASTKSTGGRVTGELFF.

CDR3 protein: CASSDSQDGRYEQYF. The CDR3 DNA follows: TGTGCCAGCAGTGACTCCCAGGACGGACGTTACGAGCAGTACTTC. V and J are TRBV25-1 and TRBJ2-7; D gene uncertain. The V and J ends lost 3 bases and 4 bases respectively, with 16 bases between them. CDR1 and CDR2 from the germline V gene are MGHDK and SYGVNS. This CDR3 has 15 residues.

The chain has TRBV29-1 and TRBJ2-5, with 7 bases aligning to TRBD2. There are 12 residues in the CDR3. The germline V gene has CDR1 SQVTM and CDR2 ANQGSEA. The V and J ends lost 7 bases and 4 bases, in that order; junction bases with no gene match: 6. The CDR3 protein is CSGAGVSETQYF. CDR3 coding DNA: TGCAGCGGCGCGGGAGTATCAGAGACCCAGTACTTC.

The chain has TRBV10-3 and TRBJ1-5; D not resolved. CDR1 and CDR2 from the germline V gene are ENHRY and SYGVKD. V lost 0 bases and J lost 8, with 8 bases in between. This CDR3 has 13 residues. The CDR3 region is CAISESGTEPQHF. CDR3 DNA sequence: TGTGCCATCAGTGAGTCAGGAACAGAGCCCCAGCATTTT.